One sample yielded the 3 T cell receptor beta chains listed below, sequenced in a study of Tregs in tolerant kidney transplant recipients. The table came from immunoSEQ multiplex PCR; TCRdb's copy has only in-frame clones and leaves some out. The sample includes 240,000 or so clones, more than 65% seen only once; the top ten take less than 0.75%. Input material: CD4+ T cells from blood. These receptors were taken from a human donor in good health.

Concerning this clone: The junction shows a germline mismatch at one end, possibly a read error. CDR3 sequence reads: CAWSGGLAGDLF. DNA for the CDR3: TGTGCCTGGAGTGGAGGACTAGCGGGAGACCTCTTC. The V call is TRBV30, the J call TRBJ2-7; 13 bases align to TRBD2. Germline CDR1 is GTSNPN and CDR2 is SVGIG (reference sequence). The length of the CDR3 is 12 residues.

The chain has TRBV6-6 and TRBJ2-5; D remains unclear. The CDR3 is 16 amino acids. Looked up from germline, CDR1 is MNHNY and CDR2 is SVGAGI (reference sequence). Trimming pared 2 bases from V and 2 bases from J, leaving 15 bases between. This chain's CDR3 is CASSYTVYGPQETQYF. CDR3 bases: TGTGCCAGCAGTTACACGGTATACGGGCCTCAAGAGACCCAGTACTTC.

The chain employs TRBV5-1 and TRBJ2-7; TRBD2 might be the D (6 bases). Trimming cost V 4 bases and J 3 bases, with 14 bases left between them. The length of the CDR3 is 14 residues. The germline V gene encodes CDR1 SGHRS and CDR2 YFSETQ. CDR3 sequence (DNA): TGCGCCAGCAGCCCCCGGGACTTCGTCTACGAGCAGTACTTC. It specifies CASSPRDFVYEQYF.